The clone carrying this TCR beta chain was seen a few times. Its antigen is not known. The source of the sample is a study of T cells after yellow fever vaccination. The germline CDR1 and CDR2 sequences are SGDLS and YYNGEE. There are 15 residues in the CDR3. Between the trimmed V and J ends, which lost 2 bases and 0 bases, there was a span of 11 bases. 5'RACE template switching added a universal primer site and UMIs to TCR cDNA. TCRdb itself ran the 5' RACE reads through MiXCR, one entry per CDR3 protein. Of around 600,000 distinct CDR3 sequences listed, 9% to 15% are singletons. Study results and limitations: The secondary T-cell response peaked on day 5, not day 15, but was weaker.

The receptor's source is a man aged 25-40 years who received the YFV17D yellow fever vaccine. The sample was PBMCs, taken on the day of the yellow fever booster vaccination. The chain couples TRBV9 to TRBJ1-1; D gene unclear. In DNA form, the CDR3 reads TGTGCCAGCAGCGTGGGCCTGTTAATGAACACTGAAGCTTTCTTT. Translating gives CASSVGLLMNTEAFF.